The rows below give T cell receptor beta chains drawn from one sample of a study of T-cell reconstitution after alpha-beta-depleted transplantation in children. One entry per CDR3 protein results from TCRdb running MiXCR on the PCR reads. This sample has roughly 350,000 distinct CDR3 sequences, with about 9.3% found just once. Specimen: PBMCs from the stem cell graft donor, collected from the stem cell graft. The source of these receptors is a human donor who donated a stem cell graft to a child with acute lymphoblastic leukemia. The CDR3 runs from the conserved cysteine through the conserved F or W. The D gene is left open where the match is weak. The listing skips clone size in some rows; elsewhere it reads once, few, many or a size class.

size | length | J | D | V | CDR3 | DNA
few | 15 | TRBJ1-1 | TRBD1 | TRBV5-5 | CASSSVGQGGPEAFF | TGTGCCAGCAGCTCCGTCGGACAGGGAGGCCCTGAAGCTTTCTTT
- | 16 | TRBJ2-7 | - | TRBV5-1 | CASSFAGTGVSYEQYF | TGCGCCAGCAGCTTTGCCGGGACCGGGGTCTCCTACGAGCAGTACTTC
- | 16 | TRBJ2-7 | - | TRBV27 | CASSLIMSGGRVQQYF | TGTGCCAGCAGTTTAATTATGTCGGGTGGCAGGGTTCAGCAGTACTTC
few | 20 | TRBJ2-3 | TRBD2 | TRBV20-1 | CSARAPGLAGARSPTDTQYF | TGCAGTGCTAGGGCGCCGGGACTAGCGGGAGCCCGGTCTCCCACAGATACGCAGTATTTT
few | 16 | TRBJ2-3 | TRBD2 | TRBV20-1 | CSAPRTSGRDPVTQYF | TGCAGTGCCCCGAGGACTAGCGGGAGGGATCCGGTTACGCAGTATTTT
few | 16 | TRBJ2-2 | - | TRBV4-3 | CASSQVAGGDTGELFF | TGCGCCAGCAGCCAAGTGGCAGGGGGGGACACCGGGGAGCTGTTTTTT
few | 14 | TRBJ1-2 | TRBD1 | TRBV5-1 | CASSLVTGMNGYTF | TGCGCCAGCAGCCTCGTGACAGGGATGAATGGCTACACCTTC
- | 15 | TRBJ2-5 | TRBD1 | TRBV5-1 | CASSTTPGGQETQYF | TGCGCCAGCAGCACCACTCCAGGGGGTCAAGAGACCCAGTACTTC
- | 14 | TRBJ1-1 | - | TRBV20-1 | CSAGDRGLNTEAFF | TGCAGTGCTGGGGACCGGGGCCTGAACACTGAAGCTTTCTTT
- | 18 | TRBJ2-1 | - | TRBV11-1 | CASSSPGPLIWTYNEQFF | TGTGCCAGCAGTTCCCCGGGACCGCTCATTTGGACCTACAATGAGCAGTTCTTC
- | 15 | TRBJ2-6 | - | TRBV4-3 | CASSQGTVGANVLTF | TGCGCCAGCAGCCAAGGGACGGTTGGGGCCAACGTCCTGACTTTC
few | 14 | TRBJ1-5 | TRBD1 | TRBV7-2 | CASSLQGASQPQHF | TGTGCCAGCAGCTTACAGGGGGCGAGTCAGCCCCAGCATTTT
- | 14 | TRBJ2-7 | - | TRBV6-2/TRBV6-3 | CASSYSGTLYEQYF | TGTGCCAGCAGTTACTCCGGGACTTTATACGAGCAGTACTTC
few | 16 | TRBJ2-7 | TRBD2 | TRBV28 | CASSSSGWEGSYEQYF | TGTGCCAGCAGCTCGTCGGGGTGGGAGGGCTCCTACGAGCAGTACTTC
- | 15 | TRBJ2-7 | - | TRBV5-1 | CASSLYVGSSYEQYF | TGCGCCAGCAGCCTCTACGTGGGGAGCTCCTACGAGCAGTACTTC
- | 17 | TRBJ2-7 | TRBD2 | TRBV11-2 | CASSPGVAGSGAYEQYF | TGTGCCAGCAGCCCGGGGGTAGCGGGATCCGGGGCTTACGAGCAGTACTTC
few | 17 | TRBJ2-2 | TRBD1 | TRBV28 | CASSLRDRGQGAGELFF | TGTGCCAGCAGTTTGAGGGACAGGGGGCAAGGGGCCGGGGAGCTGTTTTTT
few | 14 | TRBJ1-2 | - | TRBV9 | CASSVDSGAVGYTF | TGTGCCAGCAGCGTAGATTCTGGGGCGGTAGGCTACACCTTC
few | 15 | TRBJ2-1 | - | TRBV11-2 | CASSLVTRVRNEQFF | TGTGCCAGCAGCTTAGTAACTAGAGTAAGGAATGAGCAGTTCTTC
- | 15 | TRBJ2-1 | TRBD1 | TRBV5-1 | CASSYDRDALNEQFF | TGCGCCAGCAGCTACGACAGGGATGCCCTCAATGAGCAGTTCTTC
few | 15 | TRBJ2-6 | TRBD1 | TRBV7-2 | CASSLTGVGANVLTF | TGTGCCAGCAGCTTAACAGGGGTTGGGGCCAACGTCCTGACTTTC
many | 13 | TRBJ1-1 | - | TRBV6-5 | CASSYSTQGEAFF | TGTGCCAGCAGTTACTCGACGCAGGGGGAAGCTTTCTTT
few | 15 | TRBJ1-3 | - | TRBV7-2 | CASSVGPLGGNTIYF | TGTGCCAGCAGTGTGGGACCCCTGGGTGGAAACACCATATATTTT
many | 17 | TRBJ2-1 | TRBD2 | TRBV2 | CASSAHGTSGTHNEQFF | TGTGCCAGCAGTGCCCATGGTACTAGCGGGACCCACAATGAGCAGTTCTTC
many | 16 | TRBJ1-3 | - | TRBV11-2 | CASSSLGGMSGNTIYF | TGTGCCAGCAGCTCGCTCGGGGGAATGTCTGGAAACACCATATATTTT
few | 17 | TRBJ2-4 | - | TRBV7-2 | CASSPRGQSIAKNIQYF | TGTGCCAGCAGCCCCCGCGGACAGAGCATAGCCAAAAACATTCAGTACTTC
- | 16 | TRBJ2-3 | TRBD2 | TRBV6-1 | CASRTLAGGGTDTQYF | TGTGCCAGCAGGACCCTAGCGGGAGGAGGCACAGATACGCAGTATTTT